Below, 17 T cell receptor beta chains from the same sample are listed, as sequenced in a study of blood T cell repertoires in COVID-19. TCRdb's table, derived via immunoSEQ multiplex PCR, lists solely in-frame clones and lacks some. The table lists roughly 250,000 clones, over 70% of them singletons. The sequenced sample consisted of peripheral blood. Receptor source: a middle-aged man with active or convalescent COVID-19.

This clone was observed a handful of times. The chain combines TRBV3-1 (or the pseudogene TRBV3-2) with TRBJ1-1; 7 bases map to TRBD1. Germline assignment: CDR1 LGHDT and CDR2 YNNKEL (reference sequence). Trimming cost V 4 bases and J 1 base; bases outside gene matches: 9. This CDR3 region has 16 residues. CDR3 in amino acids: CASSLPLGGANTEAFF. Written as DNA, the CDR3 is TGTGCCAGCAGCCTCCCTTTAGGGGGCGCGAACACTGAAGCTTTCTTT.

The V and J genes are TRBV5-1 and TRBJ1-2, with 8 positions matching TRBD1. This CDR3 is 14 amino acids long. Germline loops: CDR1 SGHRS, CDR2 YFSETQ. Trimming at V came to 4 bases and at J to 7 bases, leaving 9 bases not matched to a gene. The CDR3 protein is CASSIGQGSTGYTF. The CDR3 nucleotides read TGCGCCAGCAGCATAGGACAGGGAAGTACTGGCTACACCTTC.

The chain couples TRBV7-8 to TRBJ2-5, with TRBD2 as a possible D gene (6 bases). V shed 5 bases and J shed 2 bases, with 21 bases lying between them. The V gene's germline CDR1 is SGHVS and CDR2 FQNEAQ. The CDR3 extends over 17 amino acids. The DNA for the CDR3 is TGTGCCAGCAGCCCCCGAACGTCCGGGAGTTATCAAGAGACCCAGTACTTC. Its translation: CASSPRTSGSYQETQYF.

CDR3 amino acids: CASTRSGGQNIQYF. The CDR3 DNA follows: TGTGCCAGCACCCGGTCAGGGGGGCAAAACATTCAGTACTTC. The chain couples TRBV28 to TRBJ2-4, with D possibly being TRBD1 (7 bases). Trimming took 7 bases from V and 5 from J, leaving 15 bases between them. CDR1 and CDR2 from the germline V gene are MDHEN and SYDVKM. The CDR3 is 14 residues long.

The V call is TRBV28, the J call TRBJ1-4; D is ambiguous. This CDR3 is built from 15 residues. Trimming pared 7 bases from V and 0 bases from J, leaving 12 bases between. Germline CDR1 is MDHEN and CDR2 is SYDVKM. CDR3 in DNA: TGTGCCAGCAATATTGGGCAGGCAACTAATGAAAAACTGTTTTTT. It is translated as CASNIGQATNEKLFF.

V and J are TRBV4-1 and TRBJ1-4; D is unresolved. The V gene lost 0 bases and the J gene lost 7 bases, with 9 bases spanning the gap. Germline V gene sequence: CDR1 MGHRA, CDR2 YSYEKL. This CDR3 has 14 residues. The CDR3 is CASSQEDGSEKLFF. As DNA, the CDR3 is TGCGCCAGCAGCCAAGAGGACGGGAGTGAAAAACTGTTTTTT.

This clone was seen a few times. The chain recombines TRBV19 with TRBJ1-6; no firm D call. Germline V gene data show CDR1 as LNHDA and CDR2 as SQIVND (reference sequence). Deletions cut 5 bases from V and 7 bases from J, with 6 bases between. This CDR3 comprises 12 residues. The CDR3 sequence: CASSFKNSPLHF. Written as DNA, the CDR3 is TGTGCCAGTAGTTTCAAAAATTCACCCCTCCACTTT.

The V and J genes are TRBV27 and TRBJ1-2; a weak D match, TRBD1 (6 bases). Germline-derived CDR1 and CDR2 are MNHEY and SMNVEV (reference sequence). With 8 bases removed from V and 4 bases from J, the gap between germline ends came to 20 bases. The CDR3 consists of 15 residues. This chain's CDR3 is CASGLPEDRAYGYTF. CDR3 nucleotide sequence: TGTGCCAGCGGACTGCCAGAGGACAGAGCCTATGGCTACACCTTC.

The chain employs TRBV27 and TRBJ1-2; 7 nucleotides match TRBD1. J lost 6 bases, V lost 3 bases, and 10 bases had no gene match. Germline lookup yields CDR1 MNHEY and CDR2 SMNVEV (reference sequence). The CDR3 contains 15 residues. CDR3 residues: CASSLDRSDSHGYTF. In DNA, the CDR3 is TGTGCCAGCAGTTTGGACAGGTCAGATTCTCATGGCTACACCTTC.

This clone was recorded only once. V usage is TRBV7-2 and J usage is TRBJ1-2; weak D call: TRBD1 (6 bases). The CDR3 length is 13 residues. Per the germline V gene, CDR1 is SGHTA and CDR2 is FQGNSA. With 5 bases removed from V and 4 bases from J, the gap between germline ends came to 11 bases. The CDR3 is CASSQGRSYGYTF. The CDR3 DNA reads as TGTGCCAGCAGCCAGGGGCGAAGCTATGGCTACACCTTC.

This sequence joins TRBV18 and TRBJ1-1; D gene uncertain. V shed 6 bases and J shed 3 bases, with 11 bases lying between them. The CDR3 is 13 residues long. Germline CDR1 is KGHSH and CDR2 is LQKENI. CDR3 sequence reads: CASSEHVDTEAFF. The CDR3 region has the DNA TGTGCCAGCTCCGAACATGTTGACACTGAAGCTTTCTTT.

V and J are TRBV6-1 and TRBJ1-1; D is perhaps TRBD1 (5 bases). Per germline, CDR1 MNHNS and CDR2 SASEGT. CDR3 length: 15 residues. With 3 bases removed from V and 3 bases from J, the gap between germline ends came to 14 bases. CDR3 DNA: TGTGCCAGCAGTGATCACCGGGGGTGGGACACTGAAGCTTTCTTT. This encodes CASSDHRGWDTEAFF.

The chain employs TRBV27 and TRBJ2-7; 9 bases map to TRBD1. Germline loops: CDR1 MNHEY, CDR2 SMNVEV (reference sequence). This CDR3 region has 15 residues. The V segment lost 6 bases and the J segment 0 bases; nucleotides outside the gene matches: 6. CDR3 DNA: TGTGCCAGCAGAACGACAGGGGGGGACTCCTACGAGCAGTACTTC. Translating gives CASRTTGGDSYEQYF.

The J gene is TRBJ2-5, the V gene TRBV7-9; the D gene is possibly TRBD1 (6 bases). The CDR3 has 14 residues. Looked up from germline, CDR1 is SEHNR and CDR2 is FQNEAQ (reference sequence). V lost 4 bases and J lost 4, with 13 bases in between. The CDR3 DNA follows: TGTGCCAGCAGCTCGACGTGGGGGCGAGAGACCCAGTACTTC. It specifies CASSSTWGRETQYF.

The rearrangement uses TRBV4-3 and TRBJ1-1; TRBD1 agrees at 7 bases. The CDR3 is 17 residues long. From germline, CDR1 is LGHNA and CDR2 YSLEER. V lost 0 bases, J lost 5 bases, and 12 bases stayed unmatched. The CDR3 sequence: CASSQDWTVTGSTEAFF. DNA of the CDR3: TGCGCCAGCAGCCAAGATTGGACCGTGACAGGGAGTACTGAAGCTTTCTTT.

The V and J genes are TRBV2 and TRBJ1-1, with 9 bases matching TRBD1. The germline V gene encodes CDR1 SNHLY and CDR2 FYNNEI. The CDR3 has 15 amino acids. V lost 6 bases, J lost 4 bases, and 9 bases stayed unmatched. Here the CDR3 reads CASRVTTGGGTEAFF. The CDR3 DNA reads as TGTGCCAGCAGGGTAACCACAGGGGGCGGCACTGAAGCTTTCTTT.

Here the CDR3 reads CAWRWIGAGWNEQFF. The CDR3 DNA reads TGTGCCTGGAGGTGGATAGGGGCAGGGTGGAATGAGCAGTTCTTC. J is TRBJ2-1 and V is TRBV30; maybe TRBD1 (5 bases). The germline V gene has CDR1 GTSNPN and CDR2 SVGIG (reference sequence). CDR3 size: 15 residues. V lost 3 bases and J lost 7, with 19 bases in between.